The 20 T cell receptor beta chains given below trace back to one sample, sequenced in a study of preoperative IRX-2 immunotherapy in early breast cancer. Sample treatment: preoperative locoregional IRX-2 cytokine immunotherapy. The data were produced by immunoSEQ multiplex PCR, yet TCRdb's version contains in-frame clones alone and is incomplete. The table lists over 35,000 clones, approximately 95% of them singletons. The sample in question was tumor tissue, obtained after IRX-2 immunotherapy. The origin of the receptors is a human donor with breast cancer.

The chain has TRBV6-1 and TRBJ2-2, with 9 bases lining up with TRBD1. V was clipped by 5 bases and J by 3 bases; unmatched bases: 4. The CDR3 length is 15 residues. Germline lookup yields CDR1 MNHNS and CDR2 SASEGT. CDR3 sequence: CASSKRQGDTGELFF. CDR3 DNA sequence: TGTGCCAGCAGTAAAAGACAGGGGGACACCGGGGAGCTGTTTTTT.

The V gene is TRBV7-9, the J gene TRBJ1-2; D uncertain. Trimming stripped 5 bases from V and 4 bases from J, with 20 bases between. CDR1 and CDR2 (germline): SEHNR, FQNEAQ (reference sequence). The CDR3 covers 16 residues. CDR3 bases: TGTGCCAGCAGCCCGCCGGGAATTGTCGGCTCCTATGGCTACACCTTC. Its translation: CASSPPGIVGSYGYTF.

The rearrangement joins TRBV13 to TRBJ2-7, with a tentative D call TRBD2 (5 bases). Germline V gene lookup returns CDR1 PRHDT and CDR2 FYEKMQ (reference sequence). Trimming cost V 0 bases and J 6 bases, with 9 bases left between them. This CDR3 comprises 13 residues. CDR3 nucleotide sequence: TGTGCCAGCAGCTTAGGCGGGAAAGGCGAGCAGTACTTC. This sequence encodes CASSLGGKGEQYF.

This rearrangement joins TRBV9 to TRBJ2-7; TRBD2 aligns across 9 bases. Germline CDR1 SGDLS, CDR2 YYNGEE. CDR3 length equals 16 residues. The V segment lost 0 bases and the J segment 2 bases; nucleotides outside the gene matches: 6. The CDR3 bases are TGTGCCAGCAGCGTAGATAGCGGGGGTACCACCTACGAGCAGTACTTC. It specifies CASSVDSGGTTYEQYF. Variable domain in full (rest from reference TRBV9 and TRBJ2-7): DSGVTQTPKHLITATGQRVTLRCSPRSGDLSVYWYQQSLDQGLQFLIQYYNGEERAKGNILERFSAQQFPDLHSELNLSSLELGDSALYFCASSVDSGGTTYEQYFGPGTRLTVT.

For the CDR3, the DNA is TGCGCCAGCAGCCAAGAATTCGGACTAAACTACGAGCAGTACTTC. It is translated as CASSQEFGLNYEQYF. The chain carries TRBV4-1 and TRBJ2-7, with D perhaps TRBD2 (6 bases). V lost 0 bases to trimming and J lost 3 bases, with 12 bases between them. The CDR3 sequence is 15 residues long. CDR1 is MGHRA and CDR2 is YSYEKL in the germline V gene.

A few counts support this clone. The chain has TRBV19 and TRBJ1-2; 7 bases are a match to TRBD1. The CDR3 runs 16 residues. Trimming cost V 8 bases and J 4 bases; bases outside gene matches: 16. Germline V gives CDR1 LNHDA, CDR2 SQIVND (reference sequence). In DNA form, the CDR3 reads TGTGCCAGTCACGGGGAGTTTACAGGGGCCACCTATGGCTACACCTTC. This gives the protein CASHGEFTGATYGYTF.

In DNA, the CDR3 is TGTGCCAGCAGCGGTGGGTTTGCGGGAAGCACAGATACGCAGTATTTT. Translated: CASSGGFAGSTDTQYF. The chain employs TRBV9 and TRBJ2-3, with D perhaps matching TRBD2 (6 bases). Trimming removed 3 bases at V and 0 bases at J, with 14 bases between. Germline CDR1 and CDR2: SGDLS and YYNGEE. There are 16 residues in the CDR3. Supplemented by reference TRBV9 and TRBJ2-3, the full variable domain reads DSGVTQTPKHLITATGQRVTLRCSPRSGDLSVYWYQQSLDQGLQFLIQYYNGEERAKGNILERFSAQQFPDLHSELNLSSLELGDSALYFCASSGGFAGSTDTQYFGPGTRLTVL.

V usage is TRBV6-5 and J usage is TRBJ2-1; the D gene could be TRBD1 or TRBD2 (6 bases each). V was cut by 2 bases and J by 0 bases, with 11 bases left in between. The CDR3 runs 16 residues. Looked up from germline, CDR1 is MNHEY and CDR2 is SVGAGI. DNA for the CDR3: TGTGCCAGCAGTTACAAGGGGGGTAGCTCCTACAATGAGCAGTTCTTC. Translated: CASSYKGGSSYNEQFF.

The chain carries TRBV5-6 and TRBJ1-2, with 7 bases lining up with TRBD1. This CDR3 region has 13 residues. V was pared by 4 bases and J by 7 bases, with 7 bases of the junction left unmatched. Germline CDR1 and CDR2: SGHDT and YYEEEE. This CDR3 reads CASSQQGFGGYTF. CDR3 coding DNA: TGTGCCAGCAGCCAACAGGGGTTCGGTGGCTACACCTTC.

The J gene is TRBJ2-3, the V gene TRBV25-1; no reliable D call. Trimming cost V 2 bases and J 5 bases, with 5 bases left between them. Per germline, CDR1 MGHDK and CDR2 SYGVNS. This CDR3 comprises 12 residues. As DNA, the CDR3 is TGTGCCAGCAGTGAACCCCAAGATACGCAGTATTTT. Translated: CASSEPQDTQYF.

The CDR3 DNA is TGTGCCAGCAGCTCCACCGGGGAGCTGTTTTTT. It is translated as CASSSTGELFF. The chain combines TRBV2 with TRBJ2-2; D gene uncertain. V was clipped by 6 bases and J by 4 bases, with 3 bases between them. Germline V gene lookup returns CDR1 SNHLY and CDR2 FYNNEI. This CDR3 has 11 residues.

This chain uses TRBV28 with TRBJ1-2; 8 positions match TRBD1. This CDR3 spans 14 amino acids. The V gene end was trimmed by 4 bases and the J gene end by 3 bases; junction bases not matched to a gene: 4. Per germline, CDR1 MDHEN and CDR2 SYDVKM. CDR3: CASSSRTGYYGYTF. In DNA, the CDR3 is TGTGCCAGCAGTTCTCGGACAGGGTACTATGGCTACACCTTC.

This chain connects TRBV9 to TRBJ2-2, with D maybe TRBD2 (6 bases). This CDR3 region has 15 residues. Germline CDR1 is SGDLS and CDR2 is YYNGEE. V was pared by 3 bases and J by 3 bases, with 12 bases between. The CDR3 spells CASSAPGAYTGELFF. In DNA, the CDR3 is TGTGCCAGCAGCGCCCCGGGAGCCTACACCGGGGAGCTGTTTTTT.

This clone appeared a single time. This sequence joins TRBV28 and TRBJ1-3; D might be TRBD1 (5 bases). With 2 bases removed from V and 2 bases from J, the gap between germline ends came to 13 bases. Looked up from germline, CDR1 is MDHEN and CDR2 is SYDVKM. The CDR3 runs 16 residues. The CDR3 DNA reads TGTGCCAGCAGTTTAAACCAGGGAAGAACTGGAAACACCATATATTTT. This gives the protein CASSLNQGRTGNTIYF.

Written as DNA, the CDR3 is TGTGCCAGCAGCCCCACCGAGGGTACCGGTGGCTACACCTTC. Protein product: CASSPTEGTGGYTF. The rearrangement joins TRBV9 to TRBJ1-2, with D uncertain. This CDR3 region has 14 residues. Trimming stripped 4 bases from V and 7 bases from J, with 17 bases between. Germline loops: CDR1 SGDLS, CDR2 YYNGEE.

The chain combines TRBV6-1 with TRBJ2-3; unclear D gene. Per germline, CDR1 MNHNS and CDR2 SASEGT. CDR3 size: 19 residues. V lost 0 bases and J 1 base, leaving 20 bases between the germline ends. The DNA for the CDR3 is TGTGCCAGCAGTGAAGCGTACGGGTTTTTGAATTTCGGCACAGATACGCAGTATTTT. Protein: CASSEAYGFLNFGTDTQYF.

This chain links TRBV7-2 with TRBJ1-2; TRBD1 matches at 7 bases. The V and J ends lost 1 base and 8 bases, in that order; junction bases with no gene match: 4. The CDR3 contains 13 residues. Germline lookup yields CDR1 SGHTA and CDR2 FQGNSA. CDR3 sequence reads: CASSLVQGEGYTF. CDR3 sequence (DNA): TGTGCCAGCAGCTTAGTCCAGGGGGAAGGCTACACCTTC.

V and J are TRBV29-1 and TRBJ1-2; D is uncertain. Trimming removed 7 bases from V and 2 bases from J, with 11 bases in between. The length of the CDR3 is 12 residues. CDR1 and CDR2 (germline): SQVTM, ANQGSEA. The CDR3 DNA is TGCAGCGCCTCCCCGGAAAACTATGGCTACACCTTC. Residues: CSASPENYGYTF.

Here the CDR3 reads CASSDYGAGGYTF. DNA of the CDR3: TGTGCCAGCAGCGATTATGGGGCGGGGGGCTACACCTTC. V usage is TRBV9 and J usage is TRBJ1-2; tentative D call: TRBD1 (5 bases). This CDR3 contains 13 residues. The germline CDR1 and CDR2 sequences are SGDLS and YYNGEE. Trimming shortened V by 3 bases and J by 8 bases, and 14 bases separated the two germline ends.

This clone was recorded only once. This rearrangement joins TRBV19 to TRBJ2-7, with D unresolved. Trimming shortened V by 1 base and J by 6 bases, and 4 bases separated the two germline ends. CDR3 length: 11 residues. The germline V gene has CDR1 LNHDA and CDR2 SQIVND (reference sequence). CDR3 in DNA: TGTGCCAGTAGTATAGGAGCCGAGCAGTACTTC. This translates into CASSIGAEQYF.